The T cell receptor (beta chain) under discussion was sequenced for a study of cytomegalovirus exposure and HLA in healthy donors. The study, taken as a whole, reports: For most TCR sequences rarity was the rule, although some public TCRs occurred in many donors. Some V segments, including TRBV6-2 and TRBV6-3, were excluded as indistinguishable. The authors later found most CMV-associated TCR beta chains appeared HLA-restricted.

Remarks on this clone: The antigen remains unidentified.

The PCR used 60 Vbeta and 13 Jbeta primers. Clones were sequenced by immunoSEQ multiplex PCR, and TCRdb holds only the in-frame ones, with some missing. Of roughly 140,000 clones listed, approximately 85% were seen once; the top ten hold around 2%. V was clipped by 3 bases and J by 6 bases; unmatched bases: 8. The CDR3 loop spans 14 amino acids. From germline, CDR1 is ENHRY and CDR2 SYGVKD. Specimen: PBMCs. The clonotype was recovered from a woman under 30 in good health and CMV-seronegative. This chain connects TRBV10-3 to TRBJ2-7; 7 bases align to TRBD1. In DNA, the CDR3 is TGTGCCATCAGTGATACGGACAGGTTTGGCGAGCAGTACTTC. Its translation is CAISDTDRFGEQYF.